This entry lists 28 T cell receptor beta chains sequenced from one sample in a study of T cell responses to AZD1222 COVID-19 vaccine. TCRdb keeps only in-frame clones here, not all; method: immunoSEQ multiplex PCR. The data show approximately 140,000 clones, under 95% seen once. Specimen: peripheral blood, collected on day 0 of AZD1222 vaccination. The receptor source for this set is an adult in good health.

The chain has TRBV27 and TRBJ1-2, with 10 bases identical to TRBD1. The CDR3 totals 17 residues. Germline V gene sequence: CDR1 MNHEY, CDR2 SMNVEV (reference sequence). Unmatched junction bases numbered 13, after V lost 5 bases and J lost 4 bases. The CDR3 sequence is CASSTGTGALPIYGYTF. CDR3 sequence (DNA): TGTGCCAGCAGTACCGGGACAGGGGCGCTCCCAATCTATGGCTACACCTTC.

The chain uses TRBV6-5 and TRBJ2-7; 9 bases line up with TRBD1. CDR3 length: 15 amino acids. V gave up 6 bases and J gave up 4 bases; unmatched junction bases: 10. From germline, CDR1 is MNHEY and CDR2 SVGAGI. This CDR3 reads CASRAWDREVYEQYF. The CDR3 bases are TGTGCCAGCAGGGCCTGGGACAGGGAGGTATACGAGCAGTACTTC.

V and J are TRBV4-2 and TRBJ2-1, with 12 positions matching TRBD1. The CDR3 runs 18 residues. Germline CDR1 LGHNA, CDR2 YNFKEQ. The V gene end was trimmed by 2 bases and the J gene end by 7 bases; junction bases not matched to a gene: 12. The CDR3 reads CASSQIPGTGGLSNEQFF. In DNA form, the CDR3 reads TGTGCCAGCAGCCAAATTCCCGGGACAGGGGGCCTATCAAATGAGCAGTTCTTC.

The rearrangement uses TRBV15 and TRBJ1-2; D is unclear. The germline V and J ends were trimmed by 0 bases and 5 bases, with 13 bases remaining between them. The CDR3 extends over 15 amino acids. Germline V gene data show CDR1 as LNHNV and CDR2 as YYDKDF (reference sequence). The CDR3 DNA reads TGTGCCACCAGCAGAGATCGTACCCAGACGTATGGCTACACCTTC. Translated, it gives CATSRDRTQTYGYTF.

The count of this clone is one. The gene calls are TRBV7-2 and TRBJ2-2; D is perhaps TRBD1 (6 bases). CDR3 length: 15 residues. Germline-derived CDR1 and CDR2 are SGHTA and FQGNSA. Trimming pared 5 bases from V and 6 bases from J, leaving 16 bases between. The CDR3 DNA sequence: TGTGCCAGCAGCCGGATAACAGGGTATCCCGGGGAGCTGTTTTTT. Its protein product is CASSRITGYPGELFF.

J is TRBJ1-5 and V is TRBV6-4; D is ambiguous. Trimming removed 6 bases from V and 0 bases from J, with 9 bases in between. The CDR3 spans 14 residues. Germline V gene data show CDR1 as MRHNA and CDR2 as SNTAGT. CDR3: CASRAGDSNQPQHF. The DNA for the CDR3 is TGTGCCAGCAGGGCCGGGGATAGCAATCAGCCCCAGCATTTT.

The chain combines TRBV7-3 with TRBJ2-3, with D perhaps TRBD2 (5 bases). This CDR3 has 15 amino acids. Trimming left V 5 bases short and J 7 bases short, with 19 bases between. Germline-derived CDR1 and CDR2 are SGHTA and FQGTGA. CDR3 amino acids: CASSPHSLGPNTQYF. CDR3 DNA sequence: TGTGCCAGCAGCCCCCACTCACTAGGCCCGAATACGCAGTATTTT.

CDR3 bases: TGTGCCAGCAGTTACCGCTCGAGGGGCATCGACGAGCAGTACTTC. Protein: CASSYRSRGIDEQYF. The chain combines TRBV6-5 with TRBJ2-7; TRBD1 or TRBD2 may be the D gene (5 bases each). The germline V gene has CDR1 MNHEY and CDR2 SVGAGI. This CDR3 is 15 amino acids long. V dropped 2 bases and J dropped 5 bases, with 16 bases sitting between them.

This chain joins TRBV9 and TRBJ1-3; D is undetermined. The CDR3 loop spans 18 amino acids. Trimming shortened V by 3 bases and J by 1 base, and 20 bases separated the two germline ends. CDR1 and CDR2 (germline): SGDLS, YYNGEE. CDR3 DNA sequence: TGTGCCAGCAGCGCCCCGTTCGGGGAGGGAATGTCTGGAAACACCATATATTTT. This gives the protein CASSAPFGEGMSGNTIYF.

The genes are TRBV4-3 and TRBJ1-3; D not resolved. The length of the CDR3 is 17 residues. V was cut by 0 bases and J by 4 bases, with 16 bases left in between. Germline V gene lookup returns CDR1 LGHNA and CDR2 YSLEER. CDR3 protein: CASSQEGSPALGNTIYF. The CDR3, as DNA: TGCGCCAGCAGCCAAGAAGGCTCCCCGGCACTAGGAAACACCATATATTTT.

The chain employs TRBV4-3 and TRBJ1-6; no firm D call. V was pared by 0 bases and J by 10 bases, with 19 bases between. This CDR3 has 17 residues. Germline V gene lookup returns CDR1 LGHNA and CDR2 YSLEER. CDR3 protein: CASSQDMAAVVGSPLHF. In DNA form, the CDR3 reads TGCGCCAGCAGCCAAGATATGGCGGCGGTCGTTGGATCACCCCTCCACTTT.

This clone was observed a single time. J is TRBJ1-2 and V is TRBV5-8; TRBD1 matches at 11 bases. Germline-derived CDR1 and CDR2 are SGHTS and YDEGEE. CDR3 size: 15 residues. With V trimmed by 6 bases and J by 3 bases, 7 bases remained unmatched. DNA for the CDR3: TGTGCCAGCAATTTGTGGACAGGGGGCGACTATGGCTACACCTTC. This sequence encodes CASNLWTGGDYGYTF.

The CDR3 region has the DNA TGCAGCGTCCCCCGGGATGGGGGCGATGAGCAGTTCTTC. Amino acids: CSVPRDGGDEQFF. The chain combines TRBV29-1 with TRBJ2-1; possible D gene TRBD1, 6 bases. CDR3 length equals 13 residues. The V gene lost 6 bases and the J gene lost 8 bases, with 17 bases spanning the gap. Per germline, CDR1 SQVTM and CDR2 ANQGSEA.

This chain links TRBV5-5 with TRBJ2-7; 9 nucleotides agree with TRBD2. The CDR3 spans 18 residues. The V gene's germline CDR1 is SGHKS and CDR2 YYEKEE (reference sequence). V shed 0 bases, J shed 2 bases, and the junction held 12 bases outside the gene matches. The CDR3 nucleotides read TGTGCCAGCAGCTTGGCCCGCGGGCTCAAGCGGGAGGCCTACGAGCAGTACTTC. Its translation: CASSLARGLKREAYEQYF.

A remark on this clone: Mismatch with germline at one junction end may stem from a read error. CDR3 in amino acids: CASSPGTGRNNEAFF. Here the CDR3 DNA reads TGTGCCAGCTCACCAGGTACAGGGCGGAACAATGAAGCTTTCTTT. J is TRBJ1-1 and V is TRBV18; D possibly corresponds to TRBD1 (6 bases). CDR1 and CDR2 (germline): KGHSH, LQKENI. The CDR3 loop spans 15 amino acids.

This clone was picked up one time. The chain couples TRBV24-1 to TRBJ1-6; TRBD1 aligns across 7 bases. Germline CDR1 and CDR2: KGHDR and SFDVKD. The CDR3 consists of 17 residues. J was trimmed by 7 bases and V by 9 bases; bases with no gene match: 17. The chain's CDR3 is CATAANVRTGRNSPLHF. The CDR3 coding sequence is TGTGCCACCGCCGCAAACGTCCGGACAGGAAGAAATTCACCCCTCCACTTT.

This rearrangement joins TRBV11-2 to TRBJ1-1, with no clear D. The CDR3 totals 15 residues. Trimming removed 0 bases from V and 4 bases from J, with 12 bases in between. In germline, CDR1 is SGHAT, CDR2 FQNNGV. The CDR3 loop reads CASSLDLRDFTEAFF. In nucleotides, the CDR3 is TGTGCCAGCAGCTTAGATCTAAGAGACTTCACTGAAGCTTTCTTT.

This sequence joins TRBV19 and TRBJ1-2, with unresolved D. This CDR3 has 11 residues. V was trimmed by 1 base and J by 8 bases, leaving 5 bases between them. Germline assignment: CDR1 LNHDA and CDR2 SQIVND (reference sequence). The CDR3, as DNA: TGTGCCAGTAGTATAGGTGGCGGCTACACCTTC. This sequence encodes CASSIGGGYTF.

The CDR3 DNA reads TGTGCCAGCCGGTTGACAGGGAGCCACACAGATACGCAGTATTTT. Translating gives CASRLTGSHTDTQYF. The chain combines TRBV5-5 with TRBJ2-3, with 7 bases that match TRBD1. The CDR3 runs 15 residues. Trimming at V came to 7 bases and at J to 2 bases, leaving 10 bases not matched to a gene. Germline V gene sequence: CDR1 SGHKS, CDR2 YYEKEE (reference sequence).

The genes are TRBV7-2 and TRBJ2-1, with D perhaps assigned TRBD1 or TRBD2 (5 bases each). The CDR3 is 16 residues long. Germline CDR1 SGHTA, CDR2 FQGNSA. V gave up 5 bases and J gave up 10 bases, with 24 bases separating them. This CDR3 is CASSRNERGVGGEQFF. The CDR3 nucleotides read TGTGCCAGCAGCCGTAACGAGAGGGGCGTTGGCGGGGAGCAGTTCTTC.

DNA for the CDR3: TGTGCCAGCAGCCCCACTCAATGGGGAAGAGAACAGTTCTTC. Encoded protein: CASSPTQWGREQFF. The genes are TRBV7-9 and TRBJ2-1, with unresolved D. V gave up 5 bases and J gave up 13 bases, with 21 bases separating them. The germline gives CDR1 SEHNR, CDR2 FQNEAQ (reference sequence). The CDR3 sequence is 14 residues long.

This clone was detected once. V gene TRBV23-1 combines with J gene TRBJ2-2; a possible D gene is TRBD1 (6 bases). Being an ORF, TRBV23-1 has a function that is uncertain. The V end was cut by 6 bases, the J end by 5 bases, with 13 bases between. There are 14 residues in the CDR3. The DNA for the CDR3 is TGCGCCAGCAGAAACAGGGCGGGTACCGGGGAGCTGTTTTTT. Translated: CASRNRAGTGELFF.

The chain is built from TRBV4-2 and TRBJ1-1; 7 bases agree with TRBD1. Germline CDR1 LGHNA, CDR2 YNFKEQ. The CDR3 contains 15 residues. Trimming at V came to 6 bases and at J to 8 bases, leaving 15 bases not matched to a gene. The CDR3 coding sequence is TGTGCCAGCAGTCCCAAGAGGGGACAGAGCCTAGAAGCTTTCTTT. Amino acid sequence: CASSPKRGQSLEAFF.

The rearrangement joins TRBV18 to TRBJ2-1, with unresolved D. The germline V and J ends were trimmed by 2 bases and 10 bases, with 18 bases remaining between them. Germline CDR1 and CDR2: KGHSH and LQKENI. The CDR3 length is 15 residues. The CDR3: CASSPYQGIGPEQFF. CDR3 coding DNA: TGTGCCAGCTCACCATATCAAGGTATCGGGCCCGAGCAGTTCTTC.

The V gene is TRBV5-6, the J gene TRBJ1-3; D is uncertain. Trimming cost V 4 bases and J 2 bases, with 10 bases left between them. CDR3 size: 14 residues. Per the germline V gene, CDR1 is SGHDT and CDR2 is YYEEEE. CDR3 sequence: CASSMGEAGNTIYF. As DNA, the CDR3 is TGTGCCAGCAGCATGGGCGAGGCTGGAAACACCATATATTTT.

The count of this clone is one. V usage is TRBV11-2 and J usage is TRBJ1-1; no clear D gene. CDR3 length: 12 residues. Germline assignment: CDR1 SGHAT and CDR2 FQNNGV. Trimming left V 1 base short and J 4 bases short, with 4 bases between. In DNA form, the CDR3 reads TGTGCCAGCAGCTTAGTTTCCACTGAAGCTTTCTTT. This codes for CASSLVSTEAFF.

The chain links TRBV5-1 to TRBJ2-7; D remains ambiguous. Germline V gene sequence: CDR1 SGHRS, CDR2 YFSETQ. The ends were cut back, 2 bases at V and 6 bases at J, with 15 bases in the middle. The CDR3 has 14 amino acids. CDR3 residues: CASSFDNLAAEQYF. The CDR3 DNA sequence: TGCGCCAGCAGCTTCGACAACTTGGCGGCCGAGCAGTACTTC. The variable domain in full, completed from reference TRBV5-1 and TRBJ2-7, reads KAGVTQTPRYLIKTRGQQVTLSCSPISGHRSVSWYQQTPGQGLQFLFEYFSETQRNKGNFPGRFSGRQFSNSRSEMNVSTLELGDSALYLCASSFDNLAAEQYFGPGTRLTVT.

Here the CDR3 reads CASSQTGEDSSEAFF. CDR3 DNA: TGTGCCAGCAGTCAGACAGGGGAGGATTCGTCTGAAGCTTTCTTT. The chain recombines TRBV6-5 with TRBJ1-1, with TRBD1 identical over 8 bases. Germline CDR1 and CDR2: MNHEY and SVGAGI. Germline trimming cut 5 bases from V and 6 bases from J; bases unmatched to any gene: 11. This CDR3 is 15 amino acids long.